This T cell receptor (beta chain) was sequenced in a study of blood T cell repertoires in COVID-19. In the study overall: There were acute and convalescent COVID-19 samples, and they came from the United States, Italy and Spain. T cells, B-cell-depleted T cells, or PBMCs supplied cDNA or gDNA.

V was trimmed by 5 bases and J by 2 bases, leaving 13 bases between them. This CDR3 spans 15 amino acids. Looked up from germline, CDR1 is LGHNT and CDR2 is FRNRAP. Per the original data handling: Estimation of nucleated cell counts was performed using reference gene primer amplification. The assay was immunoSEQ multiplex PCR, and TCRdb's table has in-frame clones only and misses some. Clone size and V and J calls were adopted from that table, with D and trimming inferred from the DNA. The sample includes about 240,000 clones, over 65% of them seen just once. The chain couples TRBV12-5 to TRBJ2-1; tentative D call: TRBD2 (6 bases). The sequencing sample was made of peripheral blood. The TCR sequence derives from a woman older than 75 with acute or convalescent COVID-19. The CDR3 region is CASGTGLPTYNEQFF. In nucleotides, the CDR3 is TGTGCTAGTGGTACGGGACTCCCGACCTACAATGAGCAGTTCTTC.